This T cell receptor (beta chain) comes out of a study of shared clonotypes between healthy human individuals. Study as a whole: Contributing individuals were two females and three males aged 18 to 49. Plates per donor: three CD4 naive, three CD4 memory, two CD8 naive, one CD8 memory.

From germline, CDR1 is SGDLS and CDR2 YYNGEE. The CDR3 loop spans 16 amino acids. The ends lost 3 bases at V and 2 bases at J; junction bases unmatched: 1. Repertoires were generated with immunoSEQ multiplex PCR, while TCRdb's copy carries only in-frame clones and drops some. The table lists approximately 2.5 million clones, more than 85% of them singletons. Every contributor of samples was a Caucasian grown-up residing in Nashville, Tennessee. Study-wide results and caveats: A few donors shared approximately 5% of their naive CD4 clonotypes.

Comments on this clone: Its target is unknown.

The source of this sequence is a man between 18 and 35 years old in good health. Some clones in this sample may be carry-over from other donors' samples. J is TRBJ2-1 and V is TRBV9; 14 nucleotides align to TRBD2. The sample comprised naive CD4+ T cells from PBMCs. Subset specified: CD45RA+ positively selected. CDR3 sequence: CASSAGLAGAYNEQFF. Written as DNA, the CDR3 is TGTGCCAGCAGCGCGGGACTAGCGGGGGCCTACAATGAGCAGTTCTTC.